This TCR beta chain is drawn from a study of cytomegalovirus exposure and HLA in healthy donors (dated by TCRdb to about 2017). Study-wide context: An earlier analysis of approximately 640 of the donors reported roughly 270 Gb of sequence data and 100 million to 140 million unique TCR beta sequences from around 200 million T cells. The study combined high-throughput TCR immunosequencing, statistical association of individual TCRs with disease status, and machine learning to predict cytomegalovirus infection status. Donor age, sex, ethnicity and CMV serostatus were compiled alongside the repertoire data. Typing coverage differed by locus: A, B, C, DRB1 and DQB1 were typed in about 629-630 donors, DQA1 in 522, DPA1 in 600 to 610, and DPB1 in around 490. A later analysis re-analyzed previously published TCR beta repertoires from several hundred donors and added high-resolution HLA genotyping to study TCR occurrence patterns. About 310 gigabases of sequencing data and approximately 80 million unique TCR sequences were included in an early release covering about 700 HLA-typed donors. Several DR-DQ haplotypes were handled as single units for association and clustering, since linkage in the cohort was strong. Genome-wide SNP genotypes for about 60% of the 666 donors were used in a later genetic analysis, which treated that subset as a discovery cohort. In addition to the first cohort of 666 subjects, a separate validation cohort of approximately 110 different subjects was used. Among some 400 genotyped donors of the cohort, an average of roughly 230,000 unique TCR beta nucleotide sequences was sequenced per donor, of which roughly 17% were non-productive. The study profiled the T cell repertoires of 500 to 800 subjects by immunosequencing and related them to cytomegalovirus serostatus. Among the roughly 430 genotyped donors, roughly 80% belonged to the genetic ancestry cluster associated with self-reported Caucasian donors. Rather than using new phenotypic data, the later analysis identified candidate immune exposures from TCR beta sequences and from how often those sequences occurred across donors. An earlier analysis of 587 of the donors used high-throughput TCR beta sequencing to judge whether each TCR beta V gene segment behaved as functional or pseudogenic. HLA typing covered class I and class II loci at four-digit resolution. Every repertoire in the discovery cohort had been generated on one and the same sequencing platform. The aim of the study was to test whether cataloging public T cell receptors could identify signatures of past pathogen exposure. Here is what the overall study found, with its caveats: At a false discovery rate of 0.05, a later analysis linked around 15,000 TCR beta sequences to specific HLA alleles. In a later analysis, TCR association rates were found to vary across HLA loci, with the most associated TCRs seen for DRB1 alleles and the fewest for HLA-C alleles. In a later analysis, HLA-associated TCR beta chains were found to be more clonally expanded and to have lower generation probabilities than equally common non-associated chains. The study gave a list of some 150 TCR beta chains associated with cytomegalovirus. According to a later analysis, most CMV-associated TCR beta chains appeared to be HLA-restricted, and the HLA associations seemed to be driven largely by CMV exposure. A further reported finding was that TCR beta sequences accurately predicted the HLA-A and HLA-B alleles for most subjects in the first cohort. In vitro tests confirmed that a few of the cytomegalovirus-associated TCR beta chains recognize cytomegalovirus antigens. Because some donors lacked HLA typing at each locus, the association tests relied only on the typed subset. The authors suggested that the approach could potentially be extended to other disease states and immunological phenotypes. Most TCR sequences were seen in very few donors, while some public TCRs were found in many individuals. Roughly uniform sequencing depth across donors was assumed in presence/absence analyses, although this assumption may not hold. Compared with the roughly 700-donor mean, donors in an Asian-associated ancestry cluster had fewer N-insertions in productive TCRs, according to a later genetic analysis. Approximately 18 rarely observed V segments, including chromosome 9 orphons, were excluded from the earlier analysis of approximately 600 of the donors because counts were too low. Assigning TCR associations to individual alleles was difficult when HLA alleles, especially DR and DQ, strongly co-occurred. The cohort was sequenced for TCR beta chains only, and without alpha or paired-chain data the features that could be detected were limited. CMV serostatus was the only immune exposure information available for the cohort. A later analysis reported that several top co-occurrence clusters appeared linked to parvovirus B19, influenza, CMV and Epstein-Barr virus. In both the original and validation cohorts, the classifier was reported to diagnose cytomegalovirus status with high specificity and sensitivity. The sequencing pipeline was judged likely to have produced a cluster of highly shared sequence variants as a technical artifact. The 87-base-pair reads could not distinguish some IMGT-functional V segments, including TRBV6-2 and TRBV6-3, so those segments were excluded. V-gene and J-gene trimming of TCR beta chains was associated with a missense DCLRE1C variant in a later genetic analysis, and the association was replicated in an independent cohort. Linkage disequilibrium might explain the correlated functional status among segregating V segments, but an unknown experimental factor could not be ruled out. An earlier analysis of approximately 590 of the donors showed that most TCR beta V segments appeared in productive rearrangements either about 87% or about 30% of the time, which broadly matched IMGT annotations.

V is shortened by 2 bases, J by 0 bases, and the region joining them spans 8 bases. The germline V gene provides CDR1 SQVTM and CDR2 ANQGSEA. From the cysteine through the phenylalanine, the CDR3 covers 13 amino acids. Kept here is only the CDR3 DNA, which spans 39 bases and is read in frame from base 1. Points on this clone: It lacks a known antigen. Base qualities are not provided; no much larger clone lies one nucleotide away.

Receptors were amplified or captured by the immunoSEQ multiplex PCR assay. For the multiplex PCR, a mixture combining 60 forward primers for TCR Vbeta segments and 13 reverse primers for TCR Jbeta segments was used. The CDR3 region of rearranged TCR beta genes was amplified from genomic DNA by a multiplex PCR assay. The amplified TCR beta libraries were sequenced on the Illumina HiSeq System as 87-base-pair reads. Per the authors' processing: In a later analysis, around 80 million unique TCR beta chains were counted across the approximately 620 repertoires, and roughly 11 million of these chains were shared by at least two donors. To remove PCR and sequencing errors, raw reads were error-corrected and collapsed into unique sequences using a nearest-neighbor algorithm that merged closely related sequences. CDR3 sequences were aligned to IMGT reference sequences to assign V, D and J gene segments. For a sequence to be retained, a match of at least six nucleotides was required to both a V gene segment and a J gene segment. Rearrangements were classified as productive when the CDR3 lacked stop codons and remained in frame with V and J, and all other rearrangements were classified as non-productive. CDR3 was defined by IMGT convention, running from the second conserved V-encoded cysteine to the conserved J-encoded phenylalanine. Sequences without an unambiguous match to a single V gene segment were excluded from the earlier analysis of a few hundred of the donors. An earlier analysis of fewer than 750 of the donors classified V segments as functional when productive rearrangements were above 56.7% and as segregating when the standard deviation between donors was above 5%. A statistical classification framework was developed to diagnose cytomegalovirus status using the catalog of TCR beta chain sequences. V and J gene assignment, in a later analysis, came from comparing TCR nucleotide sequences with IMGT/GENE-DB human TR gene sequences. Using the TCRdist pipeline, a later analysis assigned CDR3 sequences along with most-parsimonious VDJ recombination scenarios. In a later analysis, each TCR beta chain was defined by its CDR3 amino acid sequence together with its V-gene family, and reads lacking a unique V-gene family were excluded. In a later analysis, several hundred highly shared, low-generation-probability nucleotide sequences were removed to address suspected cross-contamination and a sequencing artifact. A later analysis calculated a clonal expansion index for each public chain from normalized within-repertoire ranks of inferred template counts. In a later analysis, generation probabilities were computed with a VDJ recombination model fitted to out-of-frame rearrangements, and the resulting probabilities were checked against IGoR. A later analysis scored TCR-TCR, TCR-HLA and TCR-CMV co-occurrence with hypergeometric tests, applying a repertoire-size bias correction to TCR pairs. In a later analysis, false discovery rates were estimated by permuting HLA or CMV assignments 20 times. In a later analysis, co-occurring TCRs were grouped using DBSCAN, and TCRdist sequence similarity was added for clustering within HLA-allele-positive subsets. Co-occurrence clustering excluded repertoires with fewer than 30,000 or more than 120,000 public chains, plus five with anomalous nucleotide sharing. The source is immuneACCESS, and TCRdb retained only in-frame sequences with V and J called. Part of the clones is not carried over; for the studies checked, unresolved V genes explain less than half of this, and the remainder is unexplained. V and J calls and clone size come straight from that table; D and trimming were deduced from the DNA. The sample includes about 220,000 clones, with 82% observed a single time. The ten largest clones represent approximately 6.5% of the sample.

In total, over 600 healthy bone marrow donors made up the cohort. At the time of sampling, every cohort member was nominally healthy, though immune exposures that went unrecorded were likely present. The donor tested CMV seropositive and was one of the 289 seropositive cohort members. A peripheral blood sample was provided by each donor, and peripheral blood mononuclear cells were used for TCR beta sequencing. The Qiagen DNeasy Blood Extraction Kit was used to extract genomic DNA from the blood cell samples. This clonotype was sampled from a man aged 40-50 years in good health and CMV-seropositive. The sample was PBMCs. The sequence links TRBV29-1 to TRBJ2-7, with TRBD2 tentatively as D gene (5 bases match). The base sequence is TGCAGCGTTGAAACGGGGAACTCCTACGAGCAGTACTTC. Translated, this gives CSVETGNSYEQYF.